The TCR beta chain under discussion was sequenced for a study of cytomegalovirus exposure and HLA in healthy donors. Whole-study results and caveats: The authors enumerated roughly 180 TCR beta chains as linked to cytomegalovirus. Later work found that TCR association rates differed between HLA loci; DRB1 had the most and HLA-C the fewest.

Note on this clone: Antigen specificity is unknown.

Vbeta (60) and Jbeta (13) primers were used in the PCR. Method: immunoSEQ multiplex PCR; TCRdb's copy keeps in-frame clones and lacks some. In all, the sample yields about 92,000 clones. The length of the CDR3 is 17 residues. The junction had 8 bases not matched to a gene; V was cut back by 1 base and J by 8 bases. Germline CDR1 PRHDT, CDR2 FYEKMQ (reference sequence). The rearrangement joins TRBV13 to TRBJ2-1; 13 positions agree with TRBD2. Sequenced material: PBMCs. The receptor comes from a man aged 45 to 65 in good health and CMV-seropositive. As DNA, the CDR3 is TGTGCCAGCAGCTTAGAACCACGGACTAGCGGGGGCTATGAGCAGTTCTTC. It encodes CASSLEPRTSGGYEQFF.